This T cell receptor beta chain was captured by sequencing in a study of CD8 T cells in Susac syndrome. With V trimmed by 5 bases and J by 9 bases, 6 bases remained unmatched. Germline V gene lookup returns CDR1 SGHVS and CDR2 FNYEAQ. CDR3 size: 12 residues. Random hexamers primed reverse transcription of about 0.45 to 1 ug RNA. Via MiXCR, TCRdb re-called the immunoSEQ multiplex PCR reads, giving one row per CDR3 protein. The sample records 150,000 to 200,000 distinct CDR3 sequences, 90% to 95% being singletons. The rearrangement links TRBV7-6 to TRBJ2-7, with TRBD2 matching 8 bases. The clonotype comes from a human donor in good health. Sequencing was done on a sample of CD4+ T cells from PBMCs. This CDR3 reads CASSTRSGGQYF. The DNA for the CDR3 is TGTGCCAGCAGCACGAGAAGCGGGGGGCAGTACTTC. Based on the CDR3 plus reference TRBV7-6 and TRBJ2-7, the full variable domain is GAGVSQSPRYKVTKRGQDVALRCDPISGHVSLYWYRQALGQGPEFLTYFNYEAQQDKSGLPNDRFSAERPEGSISTLTIQRTEQRDSAMYRCASSTRSGGQYFGPGTRLTVT.